The clone carrying this T cell receptor (beta chain) came up a few times. The antigen is undetermined. This sample was included in a study of cytomegalovirus exposure and HLA in healthy donors. General study points: Many donors carried some public TCRs, although rarity characterized most TCR sequences. The likely explanation for a cluster of highly shared sequence variants was sequencing artifact. In a later analysis, parvovirus B19, influenza, CMV and Epstein-Barr virus appeared linked to several top co-occurrence clusters.

The PCR made use of 60 Vbeta and 13 Jbeta primers. Generated by immunoSEQ multiplex PCR, the TCRdb table keeps only in-frame clones and is missing some. Of 170,000 or so clones listed, approximately 80% are singletons. This CDR3 has 17 residues. Trimming took off 0 bases at V and 0 bases at J, with 10 bases between the two ends. Germline-derived CDR1 and CDR2 are SGHRS and YFSETQ. The sequencing input was PBMCs. This TCR was recovered from a man between 18 and 35 years old in good health and CMV-seronegative. The chain recombines TRBV5-1 with TRBJ2-6, with D uncertain. The CDR3 reads CASSLDIHVSGANVLTF. DNA for the CDR3: TGCGCCAGCAGCTTGGACATCCACGTCTCTGGGGCCAACGTCCTGACTTTC.